Each of the 25 T cell receptor beta chains below was sequenced from the same sample in a study of blood T cells in healthy people across ages. Together with a sample-barcoded 5' primer, a J-beta primer mix was included in a second PCR lasting about 7 to 11 cycles. From the 5' RACE reads, TCRdb called clonotypes with MiXCR, one entry per CDR3 protein. The data hold about 1.6 million distinct CDR3 sequences, with 30% to 40% observed a single time. Source material: blood. Receptors were obtained from a woman aged 25 to 39 in good health.

In this sample, this clonotype turned up many times. This chain connects TRBV7-8 to TRBJ2-1; weak D call: TRBD2 (6 bases). Trimming left V 1 base short and J 7 bases short, with 14 bases between. Germline V gene data show CDR1 as SGHVS and CDR2 as FQNEAQ. The CDR3 consists of 15 residues. CDR3 sequence (DNA): TGTGCCAGCAGCTTAGGGGACGGGAGTAAGAATGAGCAGTTCTTC. Encoded protein: CASSLGDGSKNEQFF.

The rearrangement uses TRBV2 and TRBJ2-1; D is perhaps TRBD2 (6 bases). The CDR3 contains 14 residues. Trimming stripped 8 bases from V and 3 bases from J, with 14 bases between. Per germline, CDR1 SNHLY and CDR2 FYNNEI. The CDR3 DNA sequence: TGTGCCAGCGGTCTGAGGAGGGACTACAATGAGCAGTTCTTC. Translated: CASGLRRDYNEQFF.

The gene calls are TRBV11-2 and TRBJ2-7; 11 positions agree with TRBD2. J lost 1 base, V lost 5 bases, and 7 bases had no gene match. This CDR3 contains 16 residues. The germline gives CDR1 SGHAT, CDR2 FQNNGV. The chain's CDR3 is CASSQTIAGGSYEQYF. CDR3 coding DNA: TGTGCCAGCAGCCAAACGATAGCGGGGGGGTCCTACGAGCAGTACTTC.

This chain joins TRBV7-9 and TRBJ2-1; D is ambiguous. CDR3 length equals 15 residues. Deletions cut 4 bases from V and 9 bases from J, with 19 bases between. CDR1 is SEHNR and CDR2 is FQNEAQ in the germline V gene (reference sequence). This chain's CDR3 is CASSSSSATASEQFF. Written as DNA, the CDR3 is TGTGCCAGCAGCTCATCAAGCGCGACGGCAAGTGAGCAGTTCTTC.

A word on this clonotype: A junction end diverges from the germline sequence, so it may reflect a read error. V and J are TRBV28 and TRBJ2-3, with D possibly TRBD1 on 6 matching bases. The CDR3 is 16 amino acids. Germline lookup yields CDR1 MDHEN and CDR2 SYDVKM. The CDR3 DNA reads TGTGCCTGCAGTAGCATACAGGACAGCCCAACAGATACGCAGTATTTT. Amino acid sequence: CACSSIQDSPTDTQYF. The whole variable domain, remainder taken from reference TRBV28 and TRBJ2-3, is DVKVTQSSRYLVKRTGEKVFLECVQDMDHENMFWYRQDPGLGLRLIYFSYDVKMKEKGDIPEGYSVSREKKERFSLILESASTNQTSMYLCACSSIQDSPTDTQYFGPGTRLTVL.

The table lists this clonotype with a count of one. V gene TRBV12-5 combines with J gene TRBJ1-1; D is possibly TRBD1 (6 bases). With 9 bases removed from V and 0 bases from J, the gap between germline ends came to 14 bases. The CDR3 runs to 14 residues. Germline V gene data show CDR1 as LGHNT and CDR2 as FRNRAP. This CDR3 reads CASQQGIMNTEAFF. CDR3 in DNA: TGTGCTAGCCAACAGGGAATCATGAACACTGAAGCTTTCTTT.

This clonotype appeared many times. The chain employs TRBV5-1 and TRBJ2-3; D is perhaps TRBD1 (5 bases). V shed 0 bases and J shed 2 bases, with 7 bases lying between them. Per germline, CDR1 SGHRS and CDR2 YFSETQ. The CDR3 has 14 amino acids. The CDR3 bases are TGCGCCAGCAGCTTGGTACAGGACACAGATACGCAGTATTTT. Its translation: CASSLVQDTDTQYF.

V gene TRBV20-1 combines with J gene TRBJ1-2; D is ambiguous. The CDR3 consists of 11 residues. Germline V lookup: CDR1 DFQATT, CDR2 SNEGSKA (reference sequence). V was trimmed by 0 bases and J by 6 bases, leaving 5 bases between them. This CDR3 is CSARDSDGYTF. CDR3 DNA: TGCAGTGCTAGAGACAGCGATGGCTACACCTTC.

The genes are TRBV7-2 and TRBJ1-2, with D possibly TRBD1 on 6 matching bases. V was pared by 5 bases and J by 1 base, with 17 bases between. Germline V lookup: CDR1 SGHTA, CDR2 FQGNSA. The CDR3 is 16 amino acids. This CDR3 is CASSPWTEGFNYGYTF. Written as DNA, the CDR3 is TGTGCCAGCAGCCCCTGGACAGAGGGCTTTAACTATGGCTACACCTTC.

The chain couples TRBV20-1 to TRBJ2-7; 10 nucleotides line up with TRBD1. CDR3 size: 13 residues. CDR1 and CDR2 (germline): DFQATT, SNEGSKA (reference sequence). V lost 6 bases to trimming and J lost 7 bases; unmatched junction nucleotides: 9. In DNA form, the CDR3 reads TGCAGTGCCTCCCGGGACAGGGGCTTAGAGCAGTACTTC. Translated: CSASRDRGLEQYF.

The CDR3 DNA is TGTGCCAGCAGCCAACTAGTGGCTAGCACAGATACGCAGTATTTT. Translation: CASSQLVASTDTQYF. V gene TRBV6-2 or TRBV6-3 combines with J gene TRBJ2-3; D might be TRBD2 (5 bases). The V and J ends lost 6 bases and 0 bases respectively, with 13 bases between them. The V gene's germline CDR1 is MNHEY and CDR2 SVGEGT. There are 15 residues in the CDR3.

This chain connects TRBV3-1 to TRBJ2-5; 7 bases match TRBD1. The CDR3 consists of 15 residues. V lost 5 bases and J lost 1; bases outside the gene matches: 7. CDR1 and CDR2 (germline): LGHDT, YNNKEL (reference sequence). The CDR3 DNA reads as TGTGCCAGCAGCTTTTCGACAGGGATCCAAGAGACCCAGTACTTC. Amino acids: CASSFSTGIQETQYF.

With respect to this clonotype: This may come from a read error, since a much larger clone is one base off. The genes are TRBV12-3 or TRBV12-4 and TRBJ2-3, with D perhaps matching TRBD1 (5 bases). This CDR3 spans 12 amino acids. The CDR3 region has the DNA TGTGCCAGCAGCGTCATCACAGGTACGCAGTATTTT. This codes for CASSVITGTQYF.

This clonotype showed up just a few times. The gene calls are TRBV14 and TRBJ2-1, with unresolved D. The CDR3 is 12 residues long. Germline values: CDR1 SGHDN, CDR2 FVKESK. Trimming left V 1 base short and J 9 bases short, with 7 bases between. This chain's CDR3 is CASSQVLVEQFF. In DNA form, the CDR3 reads TGTGCCAGCAGCCAAGTTTTAGTTGAGCAGTTCTTC.

This chain links TRBV9 with TRBJ2-6; maybe TRBD2 (5 bases). Germline lookup yields CDR1 SGDLS and CDR2 YYNGEE. The CDR3 contains 16 residues. V lost 3 bases and J lost 0, with 10 bases in between. The CDR3 protein is CASSGGENSGANVLTF. The CDR3 DNA is TGTGCCAGCAGCGGGGGAGAGAACTCTGGGGCCAACGTCCTGACTTTC.

J is TRBJ2-5 and V is TRBV28; 13 positions match TRBD2. V was clipped by 7 bases and J by 5 bases; unmatched bases: 22. Germline lookup yields CDR1 MDHEN and CDR2 SYDVKM. The CDR3 runs to 20 residues. CDR3 in DNA: TGTGCCAGCACCATAGGGATGACTAGCGGGAGGTATCAGGGTGCGGAGACCCAGTACTTC. Translation gives CASTIGMTSGRYQGAETQYF.

The chain carries TRBV4-1 and TRBJ2-7, with D possibly TRBD2 on 6 matching bases. Germline loops: CDR1 MGHRA, CDR2 YSYEKL. This CDR3 has 15 amino acids. The V end was cut by 0 bases, the J end by 2 bases, with 11 bases between. CDR3 amino acids: CASSQESPGAYEQYF. The CDR3, as DNA: TGCGCCAGCAGCCAAGAAAGTCCGGGGGCCTACGAGCAGTACTTC.

This rearrangement joins TRBV18 to TRBJ1-2, with D perhaps TRBD1 (5 bases). Germline V gives CDR1 KGHSH, CDR2 LQKENI. The CDR3 length is 13 residues. Trimming pared 3 bases from V and 8 bases from J, leaving 13 bases between. In DNA, the CDR3 is TGTGCCAGCTCACCCGGGACGGAGGCCGGCTACACCTTC. This encodes CASSPGTEAGYTF.

This chain connects TRBV5-1 to TRBJ2-1, with TRBD2 matching over 14 bases. The V and J ends lost 3 bases and 5 bases, in that order; junction bases with no gene match: 10. Per the germline V gene, CDR1 is SGHRS and CDR2 is YFSETQ. The CDR3 spans 18 residues. In DNA form, the CDR3 reads TGCGCCAGCAGCTGGGGAACGGGACTAGCGGGAGTCCACAATGAGCAGTTCTTC. Translated, it gives CASSWGTGLAGVHNEQFF.

In DNA form, the CDR3 reads TGTGCCAGCGTATCTGGCTACACCTTC. Translated, it gives CASVSGYTF. V is TRBV27 and J is TRBJ1-2, with D unresolved. This CDR3 spans 9 amino acids. Trimming removed 8 bases at V and 7 bases at J, with 5 bases between. Germline CDR1 is MNHEY and CDR2 is SMNVEV (reference sequence).

The rearrangement uses TRBV9 and TRBJ1-4; 8 bases agree with TRBD1. Germline CDR1 SGDLS, CDR2 YYNGEE. With 3 bases clipped from V and 8 bases from J, the junction kept 6 bases outside the gene matches. The CDR3 runs to 14 residues. CDR3 nucleotide sequence: TGTGCCAGCAGCGAGACAGGGGTAGGAGAAAAACTGTTTTTT. It translates to CASSETGVGEKLFF.

This clonotype has a handful of counts. This sequence joins TRBV13 and TRBJ2-1, with 10 positions matching TRBD2. The CDR3 is 18 amino acids. The germline V gene has CDR1 PRHDT and CDR2 FYEKMQ (reference sequence). V lost 4 bases and J lost 1; bases outside the gene matches: 10. The CDR3 is CASSSGLAAPSSYNEQFF. DNA of the CDR3: TGTGCCAGCAGCTCCGGACTAGCGGCTCCCTCTTCCTACAATGAGCAGTTCTTC. Together with reference TRBV13 and TRBJ2-1, the CDR3 gives the full variable domain: AAGVIQSPRHLIKEKRETATLKCYPIPRHDTVYWYQQGPGQDPQFLISFYEKMQSDKGSIPDRFSAQQFSDYHSELNMSSLELGDSALYFCASSSGLAAPSSYNEQFFGPGTRLTVL.

This clonotype was observed many times. The chain recombines TRBV29-1 with TRBJ2-7; weak D call: TRBD1 (6 bases). The CDR3 consists of 13 residues. The V end lost 3 bases, the J end lost 0 bases, and 9 bases lay between the germline ends. Germline CDR1 is SQVTM and CDR2 is ANQGSEA. The CDR3 region has the DNA TGCAGCGTTGATCAGGGGAGCTCCTACGAGCAGTACTTC. Its translation: CSVDQGSSYEQYF.

This clonotype was detected only a few times. The chain carries TRBV7-9 and TRBJ1-1; maybe TRBD1 (5 bases). V was pared by 4 bases and J by 1 base, with 13 bases between. The germline V gene has CDR1 SEHNR and CDR2 FQNEAQ (reference sequence). CDR3 length: 15 amino acids. The CDR3 DNA sequence: TGTGCCAGCAGCTCTTTTGGGGGTGAGAACACTGAAGCTTTCTTT. Encoded protein: CASSSFGGENTEAFF. Full variable domain (outside the CDR3, taken from reference TRBV7-9 and TRBJ1-1): DTGVSQNPRHKITKRGQNVTFRCDPISEHNRLYWYRQTLGQGPEFLTYFQNEAQLEKSRLLSDRFSAERPKGSFSTLEIQRTEQGDSAMYLCASSSFGGENTEAFFGQGTRLTVV.

There are a few counts of this clonotype. This sequence joins TRBV6-1 and TRBJ2-7; the match to TRBD2 covers 10 bases. The germline V gene encodes CDR1 MNHNS and CDR2 SASEGT. The junction had 7 bases not matched to a gene; V was cut back by 3 bases and J by 5 bases. The CDR3 extends over 15 amino acids. The CDR3 nucleotides read TGTGCCAGCAGTGATGGATCCCTAGCGGGAGACGAGCAGTACTTC. Protein product: CASSDGSLAGDEQYF.